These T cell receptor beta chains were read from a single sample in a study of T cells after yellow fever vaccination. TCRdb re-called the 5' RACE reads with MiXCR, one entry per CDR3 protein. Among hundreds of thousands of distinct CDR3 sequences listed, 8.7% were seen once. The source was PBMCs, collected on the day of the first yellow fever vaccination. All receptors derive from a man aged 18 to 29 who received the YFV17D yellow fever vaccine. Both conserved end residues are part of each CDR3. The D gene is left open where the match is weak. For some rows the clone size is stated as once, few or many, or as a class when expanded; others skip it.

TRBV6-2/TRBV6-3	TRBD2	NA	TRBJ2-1	CASRSALAGLNERFF	TGTGCCAGCAGATCCGCGCTAGCGGGACTCAATGAGCGGTTCTTC
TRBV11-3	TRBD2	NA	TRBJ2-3	CASSEGTTRVQDTQYF	TGTGCCAGCAGCGAAGGGACTACTAGGGTTCAAGATACGCAGTATTTT
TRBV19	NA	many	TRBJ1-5	CASSLNNQPQHF	TGTGCCAGTAGCCTAAATAATCAGCCCCAGCATTTT
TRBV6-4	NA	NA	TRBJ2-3	CASSDSRFIDTQYF	TGTGCCAGCAGTGACTCGAGATTTATCGATACGCAGTATTTT
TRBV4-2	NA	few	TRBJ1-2	CASKGDSSLYGYTF	TGTGCCAGCAAGGGGGACTCCTCTCTCTATGGCTACACCTTC
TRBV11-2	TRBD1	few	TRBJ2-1	CASSPQGTGKNEQFF	TGTGCCAGCAGCCCCCAAGGGACAGGGAAAAATGAGCAGTTCTTC
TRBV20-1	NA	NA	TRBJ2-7	CSAIVTGTYISYEQYF	TGCAGTGCTATTGTCACGGGCACGTACATCTCCTACGAGCAGTACTTC
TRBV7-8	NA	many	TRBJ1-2	CASSLGDTYYGYTF	TGTGCCAGCAGCTTAGGGGACACCTACTATGGCTACACCTTC
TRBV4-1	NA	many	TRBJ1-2	CASSLGVDYGYTF	TGCGCCAGCAGCCTAGGGGTCGACTATGGCTACACCTTC
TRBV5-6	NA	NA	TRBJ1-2	CAMTQGLLGYTF	TGTGCCATGACCCAAGGGCTCCTGGGCTACACCTTC
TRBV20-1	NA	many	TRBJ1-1	CSARGWIARRNTEAFF	TGCAGTGCTAGAGGTTGGATCGCCCGCCGGAACACTGAAGCTTTCTTT
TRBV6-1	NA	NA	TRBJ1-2	CASTLGGGANYGYTF	TGTGCCAGCACCCTGGGGGGGGGAGCTAACTATGGCTACACCTTC